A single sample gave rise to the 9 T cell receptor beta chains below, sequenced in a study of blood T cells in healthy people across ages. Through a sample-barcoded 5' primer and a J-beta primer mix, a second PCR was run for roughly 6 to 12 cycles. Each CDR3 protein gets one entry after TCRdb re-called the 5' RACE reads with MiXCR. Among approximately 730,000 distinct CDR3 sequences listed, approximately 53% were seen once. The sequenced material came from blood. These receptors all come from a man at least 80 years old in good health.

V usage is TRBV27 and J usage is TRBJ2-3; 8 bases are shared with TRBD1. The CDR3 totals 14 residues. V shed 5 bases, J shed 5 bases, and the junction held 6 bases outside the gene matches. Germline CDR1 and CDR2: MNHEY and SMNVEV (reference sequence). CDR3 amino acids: CASSVRGLEDTQYF. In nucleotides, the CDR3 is TGTGCCAGCAGTGTCAGGGGGCTGGAAGATACGCAGTATTTT.

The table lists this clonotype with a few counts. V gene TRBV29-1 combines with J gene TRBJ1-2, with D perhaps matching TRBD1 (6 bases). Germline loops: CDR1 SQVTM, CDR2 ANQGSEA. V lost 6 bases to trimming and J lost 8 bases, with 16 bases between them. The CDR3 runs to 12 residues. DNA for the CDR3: TGCAGCGTCCGGGGGGCCAGTGGCGGCTACACCTTC. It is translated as CSVRGASGGYTF.

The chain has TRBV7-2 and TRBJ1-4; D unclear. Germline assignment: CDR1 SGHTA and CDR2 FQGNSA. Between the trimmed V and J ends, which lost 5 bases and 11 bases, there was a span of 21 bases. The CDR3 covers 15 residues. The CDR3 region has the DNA TGTGCCAGCAGCCCAGAGGCGGGCGGAGGGTGGAAACTGTTTTTT. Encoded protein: CASSPEAGGGWKLFF.

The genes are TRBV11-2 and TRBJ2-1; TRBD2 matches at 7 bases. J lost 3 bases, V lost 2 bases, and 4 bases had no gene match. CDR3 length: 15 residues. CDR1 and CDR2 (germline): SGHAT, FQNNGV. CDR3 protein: CASSLPAGVYNEQFF. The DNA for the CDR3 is TGTGCCAGCAGCTTACCTGCGGGAGTCTACAATGAGCAGTTCTTC.

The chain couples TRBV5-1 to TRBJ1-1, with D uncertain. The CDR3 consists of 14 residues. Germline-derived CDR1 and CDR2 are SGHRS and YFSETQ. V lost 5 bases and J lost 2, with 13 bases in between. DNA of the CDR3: TGCGCCAGCAGTGTAGAAGACCCTAACACTGAAGCTTTCTTT. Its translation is CASSVEDPNTEAFF.

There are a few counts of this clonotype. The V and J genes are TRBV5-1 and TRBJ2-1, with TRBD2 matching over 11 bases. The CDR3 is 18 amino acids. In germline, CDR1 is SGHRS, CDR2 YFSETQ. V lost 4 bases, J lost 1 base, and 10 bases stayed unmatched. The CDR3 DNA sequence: TGCGCCAGCAGCCCCACGACTAGCGGGATAGGTTCCTACAATGAGCAGTTCTTC. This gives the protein CASSPTTSGIGSYNEQFF.

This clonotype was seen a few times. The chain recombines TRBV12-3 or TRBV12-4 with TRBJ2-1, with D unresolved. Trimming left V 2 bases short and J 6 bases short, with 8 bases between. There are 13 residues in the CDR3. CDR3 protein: CASSLKLINEQFF. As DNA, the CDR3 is TGTGCCAGCAGTTTAAAACTGATCAATGAGCAGTTCTTC.

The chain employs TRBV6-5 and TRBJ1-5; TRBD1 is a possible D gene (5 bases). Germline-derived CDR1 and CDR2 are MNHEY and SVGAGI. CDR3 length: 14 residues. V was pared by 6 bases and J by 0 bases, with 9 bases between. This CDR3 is CASRPDISNQPQHF. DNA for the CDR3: TGTGCCAGCAGACCGGACATTAGCAATCAGCCCCAGCATTTT.

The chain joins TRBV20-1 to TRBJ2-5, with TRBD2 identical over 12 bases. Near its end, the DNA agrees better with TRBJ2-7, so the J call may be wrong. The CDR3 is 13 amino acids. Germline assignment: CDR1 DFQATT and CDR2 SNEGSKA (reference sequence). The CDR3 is CSATLAGGFEQYF. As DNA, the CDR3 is TGCAGTGCTACGCTAGCGGGAGGGTTCGAGCAGTACTTC.